The 11 T cell receptor beta chains listed next were all sequenced from one sample in a study of T-cell memory formation after mild COVID-19. TCRdb reprocessed the 5' RACE reads with MiXCR, giving one entry per CDR3 protein. The repertoire includes over 25,000 distinct CDR3 sequences, under 25% of them detected once, and less than 2% sits in the top ten. Specimen: PBMCs or a T cell subset sorted from them (not recorded which). Receptor source: an adult who had mild COVID-19 (a few samples of this study predate the infection). Cell type and time point are not known.

This clonotype was counted at least ten times. V usage is TRBV12-3 or TRBV12-4 and J usage is TRBJ1-2; TRBD1 matches 7 bases. CDR3 length: 14 residues. With V trimmed by 6 bases and J by 6 bases, 10 bases remained unmatched. The DNA for the CDR3 is TGTGCCAGCAGCCTTGGCAGGGGGAAGGATGGCTACACCTTC. Translated: CASSLGRGKDGYTF.

There are many counts of this clonotype. The V and J genes are TRBV3-1 and TRBJ2-1, with TRBD2 identical over 14 bases. V was clipped by 3 bases and J by 2 bases; unmatched bases: 0. The CDR3 has 16 amino acids. From germline, CDR1 is LGHDT and CDR2 YNNKEL (reference sequence). CDR3 loop: CASSQTSGGAYNEQFF. CDR3 in DNA: TGTGCCAGCAGCCAGACTAGCGGGGGGGCCTACAATGAGCAGTTCTTC.

This clonotype was counted ten times or more. The chain has TRBV20-1 and TRBJ1-2, with unresolved D. Germline V gives CDR1 DFQATT, CDR2 SNEGSKA (reference sequence). This CDR3 comprises 10 residues. The CDR3 DNA reads TGCAGCGCTCCGTTATGGGGCTACACCTTC. Protein product: CSAPLWGYTF.

There are many counts of this clonotype. This chain joins TRBV9 and TRBJ1-5, with D unclear. V was cut by 6 bases and J by 2 bases, with 12 bases left in between. The CDR3 contains 14 residues. Looked up from germline, CDR1 is SGDLS and CDR2 is YYNGEE. The CDR3 spells CASNRGGGNQPQHF. The CDR3 nucleotides read TGTGCCAGCAATCGGGGTGGCGGCAATCAGCCCCAGCATTTT.

Ten or more counts support this clonotype. CDR3 region: CAISGGQGPSTDTQYF. Written as DNA, the CDR3 is TGTGCCATCTCAGGGGGACAGGGCCCGAGCACAGATACGCAGTATTTT. The chain uses TRBV10-3 and TRBJ2-3, with TRBD1 identical over 9 bases. CDR3 length: 16 amino acids. Germline V gene sequence: CDR1 ENHRY, CDR2 SYGVKD. Trimming at V came to 8 bases and at J to 0 bases, leaving 9 bases not matched to a gene.

This clonotype was detected ten times or more. This chain's CDR3 is CASYVQNTEAFF. The CDR3 DNA is TGTGCCAGCTACGTTCAGAACACTGAAGCTTTCTTT. V usage is TRBV2 and J usage is TRBJ1-1; D unclear. This CDR3 comprises 12 residues. V was pared by 8 bases and J by 1 base, with 8 bases between. The germline CDR1 and CDR2 sequences are SNHLY and FYNNEI.

There are many counts of this clonotype. J is TRBJ2-1 and V is TRBV10-3; D not resolved. Germline V gives CDR1 ENHRY, CDR2 SYGVKD. This CDR3 has 14 amino acids. V lost 2 bases, J lost 6 bases, and 11 bases lay in between. The CDR3 region has the DNA TGTGCCATCAGTGAGGGTCAGGAATTCAATGAGCAGTTCTTC. It is translated as CAISEGQEFNEQFF.

This clonotype was seen ten or more times. The chain combines TRBV25-1 with TRBJ2-7; 7 bases are shared with TRBD2. The CDR3 length is 13 residues. The germline V gene has CDR1 MGHDK and CDR2 SYGVNS. Germline trimming cut 2 bases from V and 5 bases from J; bases unmatched to any gene: 3. CDR3: CASSEGGEDEQYF. The CDR3 DNA reads as TGTGCCAGCAGTGAAGGGGGGGAGGACGAGCAGTACTTC.

The table lists this clonotype with a few counts. The CDR3 DNA follows: TGTGCCTGGAACAAAAGAGGGTATCAGCCCCAGCATTTT. It codes for CAWNKRGYQPQHF. The rearrangement links TRBV30 to TRBJ1-5; D not certain. V lost 4 bases, J lost 5 bases, and 12 bases lay in between. Looked up from germline, CDR1 is GTSNPN and CDR2 is SVGIG (reference sequence). The CDR3 has 13 amino acids.

There are many counts of this clonotype. V usage is TRBV7-2 and J usage is TRBJ2-1; a weak D match, TRBD2 (6 bases). This CDR3 region has 16 residues. Trimming stripped 4 bases from V and 4 bases from J, with 17 bases between. Looked up from germline, CDR1 is SGHTA and CDR2 is FQGNSA. The CDR3 DNA follows: TGTGCCAGCAGCTCTTCCGGGGGTCCGGGGTACAATGAGCAGTTCTTC. It yields the protein CASSSSGGPGYNEQFF.

This clonotype has at least ten counts. The chain has TRBV5-1 and TRBJ2-1; D not certain. The CDR3 sequence is 16 residues long. V gave up 3 bases and J gave up 0 bases, with 13 bases separating them. The germline gives CDR1 SGHRS, CDR2 YFSETQ. Written as DNA, the CDR3 is TGCGCCAGCAGCTCGACTCCAGCGAGCTCCTACAATGAGCAGTTCTTC. Residues: CASSSTPASSYNEQFF.